This TCR beta chain is from a study of monozygotic twins with inflammatory bowel disease. This CDR3 region has 16 residues. Reprocessing the 5' RACE reads, TCRdb reports a single entry for every CDR3 protein and omits DNA. The table for this sample gives about 450,000 distinct CDR3 sequences. The receptor's source is a human donor with ulcerative colitis or Crohn's disease, or a healthy co-twin of an affected twin (not recorded which). This chain connects TRBV12-3 or TRBV12-4 to TRBJ1-1; TCRdb's D gene call, TRBD1, goes unchecked for lack of DNA. The sequenced sample consisted of blood. The CDR3 loop reads CASTRTEEVMNTEAFF.